Listed here is a single T cell receptor beta chain. Its antigen has not been determined. No qualities accompany the bases; no much larger clone lies one base away. Donors were six healthy women forming three monozygous twin pairs. All three twin pairs had been reared together, and it was thought likely that the same infectious agents and vaccines had been met by these twin pairs. TCR cDNA libraries were prepared from RNA that was isolated from peripheral blood mononuclear cells. The data were taken from a study of identical twins' blood T cells (dated by TCRdb to the early 2010s). Background for the entire study: The roughly twelve libraries, six for the alpha chain and six for the beta chain, yielded 45 million to 55 million Illumina reads in total. Using next-generation sequencing, the study compared the TCR alpha and beta chain repertoires of three pairs of monozygous twins to assess how genetics influences repertoire formation.

The library was prepared using 5' RACE. The instrument was an Illumina Genome Analyzer IIx. To prepare the RNA-based TCR cDNA libraries, a previously described protocol was followed, with several modifications. To prevent cross-contamination, barcodes specific to each sample were added to both ends of every TCR cDNA library during cDNA synthesis and amplification. As for how the authors treated the data: Each individual had between about 90,000 and nearly 500,000 identified clonotypes, and each library contained about 2 to 4 million CDR3-containing reads. After reads with improper barcode index combinations were thrown out, a cloneset for each library was built using the MiTCR software. While assembling CDR3 clonotypes, MiTCR corrected PCR and sequencing errors and either filtered or rescued low-quality reads. Artificial out-of-frame clonotypes were mapped to in-frame sequences, with one indel allowed in the CDR3, and then removed. Similarity in V and J gene usage between donors was calculated as the Jensen-Shannon divergence divided by the mean entropy. TCRdb handled the public reads itself, with Q25 trimming in fastp and clone calling in MiXCR, and kept productive beta chains. Each entry merges the rows of one CDR3 protein and shows their most common DNA and genes. The V and J calls reflect TCRdb's pipeline rather than the authors' work. For this sample the table gives hundreds of thousands of distinct CDR3 sequences, of which under 30% were detected only once. Roughly 5.5% of the sample rests with the top ten.

What the authors observed across the whole study: The number of shared CDR3 clonotypes between two donors was mainly determined by the product of their cloneset sizes, and twins did not clearly deviate from this trend. Twin pairs were reported to be markedly more alike in V gene usage than unrelated donors were, even when looking at non-selected out-of-frame TCRbeta clonotypes. The proposed role of the TCRalpha J segment in MHC recognition during thymic selection was stated to require validation by independent studies. Because the twins were reared together, environmental influences could not be excluded as an explanation for twin similarity. Looking at the most abundant TCRbeta clonotypes, every donor had more CDR3 sequences in common with her twin than with unrelated donors.

Spanning cysteine to phenylalanine, the CDR3 consists of 19 amino acids. Only the CDR3 part of the read is kept: 57 bases, read in frame from the first base. Here the chain combines TRBV21-1 and TRBJ1-3; the table assigns TRBD1, which was not confirmed against the DNA. TRBV21-1 is noted as a pseudogene. The source of this sequence is a woman between 18 and 50 years old in good health. Material: PBMCs. This receptor has the CDR3 CASSSGTAWPTNSGNTIYF. The DNA reads TGTGCCAGCAGCAGTGGGACAGCTTGGCCAACGAACTCTGGAAACACCATATATTTT.